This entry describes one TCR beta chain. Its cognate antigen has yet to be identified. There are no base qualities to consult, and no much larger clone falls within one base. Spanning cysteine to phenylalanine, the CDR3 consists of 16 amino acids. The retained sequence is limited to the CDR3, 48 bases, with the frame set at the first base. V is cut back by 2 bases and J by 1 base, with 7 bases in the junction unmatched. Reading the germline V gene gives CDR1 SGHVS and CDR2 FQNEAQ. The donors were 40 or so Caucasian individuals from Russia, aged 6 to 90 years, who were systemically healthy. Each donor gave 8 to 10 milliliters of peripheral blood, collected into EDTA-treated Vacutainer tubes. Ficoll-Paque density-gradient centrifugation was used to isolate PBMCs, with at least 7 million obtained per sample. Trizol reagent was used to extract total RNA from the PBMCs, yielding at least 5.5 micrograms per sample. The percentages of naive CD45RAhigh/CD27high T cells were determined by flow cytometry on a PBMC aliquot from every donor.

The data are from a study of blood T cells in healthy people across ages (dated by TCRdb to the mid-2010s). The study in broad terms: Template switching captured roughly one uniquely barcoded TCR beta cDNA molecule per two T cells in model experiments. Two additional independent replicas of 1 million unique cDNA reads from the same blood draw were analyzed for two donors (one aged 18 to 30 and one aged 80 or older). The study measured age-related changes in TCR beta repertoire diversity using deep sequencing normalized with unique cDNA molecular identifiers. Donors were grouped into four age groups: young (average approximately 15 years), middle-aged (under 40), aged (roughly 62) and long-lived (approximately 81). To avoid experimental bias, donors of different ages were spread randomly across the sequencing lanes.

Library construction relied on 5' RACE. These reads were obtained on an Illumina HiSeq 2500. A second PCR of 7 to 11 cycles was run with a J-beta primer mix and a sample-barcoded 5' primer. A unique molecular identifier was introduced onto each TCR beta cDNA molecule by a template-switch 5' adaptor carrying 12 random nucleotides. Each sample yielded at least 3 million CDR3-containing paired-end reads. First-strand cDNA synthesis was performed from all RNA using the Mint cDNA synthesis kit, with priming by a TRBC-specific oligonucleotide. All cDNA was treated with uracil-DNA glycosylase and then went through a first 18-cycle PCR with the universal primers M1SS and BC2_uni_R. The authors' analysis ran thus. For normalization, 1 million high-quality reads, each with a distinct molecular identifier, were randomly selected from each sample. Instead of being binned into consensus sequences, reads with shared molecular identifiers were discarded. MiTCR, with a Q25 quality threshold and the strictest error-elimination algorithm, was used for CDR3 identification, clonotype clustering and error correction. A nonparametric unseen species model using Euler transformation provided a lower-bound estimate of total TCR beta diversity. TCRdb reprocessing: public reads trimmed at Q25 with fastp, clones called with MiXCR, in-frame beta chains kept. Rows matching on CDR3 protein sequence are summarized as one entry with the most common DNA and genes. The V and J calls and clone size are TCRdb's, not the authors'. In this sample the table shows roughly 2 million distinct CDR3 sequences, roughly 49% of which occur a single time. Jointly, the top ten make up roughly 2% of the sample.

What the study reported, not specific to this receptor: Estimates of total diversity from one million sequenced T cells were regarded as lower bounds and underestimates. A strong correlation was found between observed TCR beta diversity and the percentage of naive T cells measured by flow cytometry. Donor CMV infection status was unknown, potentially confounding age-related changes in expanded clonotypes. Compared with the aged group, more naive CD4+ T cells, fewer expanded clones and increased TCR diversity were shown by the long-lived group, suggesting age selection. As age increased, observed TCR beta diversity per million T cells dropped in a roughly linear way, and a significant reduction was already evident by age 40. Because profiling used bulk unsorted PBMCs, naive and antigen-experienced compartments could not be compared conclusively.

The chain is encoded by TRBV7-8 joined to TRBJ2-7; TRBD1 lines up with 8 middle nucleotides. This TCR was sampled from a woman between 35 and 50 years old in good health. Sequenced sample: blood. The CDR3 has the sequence CASSLSTGGISYEQYF. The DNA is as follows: TGTGCCAGCAGCTTATCAACAGGGGGGATATCCTACGAGCAGTACTTC. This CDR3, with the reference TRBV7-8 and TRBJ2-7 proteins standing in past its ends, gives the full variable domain GAGVSQSPRYKVAKRGQDVALRCDPISGHVSLFWYQQALGQGPEFLTYFQNEAQLDKSGLPSDRFFAERPEGSVSTLKIQRTQQEDSAVYLCASSLSTGGISYEQYFGPGTRLTVT.